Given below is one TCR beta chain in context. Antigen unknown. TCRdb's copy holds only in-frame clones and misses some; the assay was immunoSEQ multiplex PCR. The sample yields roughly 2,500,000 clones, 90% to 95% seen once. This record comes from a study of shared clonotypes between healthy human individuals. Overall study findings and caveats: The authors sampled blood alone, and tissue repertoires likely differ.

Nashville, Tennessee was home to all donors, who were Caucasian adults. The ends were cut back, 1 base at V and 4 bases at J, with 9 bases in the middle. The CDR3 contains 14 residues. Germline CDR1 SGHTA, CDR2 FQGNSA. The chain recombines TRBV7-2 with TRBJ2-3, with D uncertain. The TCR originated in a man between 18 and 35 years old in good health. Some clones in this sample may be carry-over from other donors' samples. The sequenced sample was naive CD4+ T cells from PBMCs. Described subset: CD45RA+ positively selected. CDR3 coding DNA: TGTGCCAGCAGCTTAGTTACCGGCGCAGATACGCAGTATTTT. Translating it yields CASSLVTGADTQYF. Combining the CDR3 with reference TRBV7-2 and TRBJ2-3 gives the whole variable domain GAGVSQSPSNKVTEKGKDVELRCDPISGHTALYWYRQSLGQGLEFLIYFQGNSAPDKSGLPSDRFSAERTGGSVSTLTIQRTQQEDSAVYLCASSLVTGADTQYFGPGTRLTVL.